Following are 7 T cell receptor beta chains from one sample sequenced in a study of blood T cell repertoires in COVID-19. The method was immunoSEQ multiplex PCR; TCRdb's version includes in-frame clones alone and lacks a portion of them. The data show around 81,000 clones, with 70% to 85% seen just once and less than 15% held by the top ten. Sequenced sample: peripheral blood. These receptors were obtained from a human donor in a cohort sampled during active COVID-19.

This clone has only one observation. This chain uses TRBV19 with TRBJ1-1; D is unclear. This CDR3 comprises 11 residues. V lost 7 bases to trimming and J lost 0 bases, with 3 bases between them. CDR1 and CDR2 from the germline V gene are LNHDA and SQIVND (reference sequence). The CDR3 here is CASNMNTEAFF. In DNA form, the CDR3 reads TGTGCCAGTAACATGAACACTGAAGCTTTCTTT.

The chain uses TRBV30 and TRBJ1-6; D perhaps matches TRBD1 (6 bases). V lost 5 bases and J lost 7, with 18 bases in between. CDR1 GTSNPN and CDR2 SVGIG come from the germline V gene (reference sequence). This CDR3 is built from 15 residues. CDR3 loop: CAWQSGGAENSPLHF. The CDR3 DNA sequence: TGTGCCTGGCAGTCGGGGGGGGCGGAAAATTCACCCCTCCACTTT.

The chain recombines TRBV19 with TRBJ1-2; 7 positions match TRBD1. Germline-derived CDR1 and CDR2 are LNHDA and SQIVND (reference sequence). The J segment lost 4 bases and the V segment lost 4 bases, leaving 9 bases of the junction unmatched. The CDR3 is made up of 15 amino acids. CDR3 loop: CASSRGGGQSYGYTF. CDR3 coding DNA: TGTGCCAGTAGTAGAGGGGGCGGACAAAGCTATGGCTACACCTTC.

The chain joins TRBV7-9 to TRBJ1-2, with 7 bases identical to TRBD1. V shed 1 base and J 4 bases; nucleotides not matched to a gene: 3. Germline V gene sequence: CDR1 SEHNR, CDR2 FQNEAQ (reference sequence). The CDR3 length is 14 residues. CDR3 bases: TGTGCCAGCAGCTTAGAAGCAGGGGGCTATGGCTACACCTTC. Amino acids: CASSLEAGGYGYTF.

The V call is TRBV7-3, the J call TRBJ2-3; D is perhaps TRBD2 (6 bases). The length of the CDR3 is 13 residues. CDR1 and CDR2 (germline): SGHTA, FQGTGA. V was shortened by 8 bases and J by 5 bases, with 14 bases between the two germline ends. The DNA for the CDR3 is TGTGCCAGCTCCAGCGGGCTGGGAGATACGCAGTATTTT. Translated, it gives CASSSGLGDTQYF.

The rearrangement links TRBV6-5 to TRBJ1-3; 8 bases match TRBD1. CDR3 length equals 16 residues. The V gene end was trimmed by 4 bases and the J gene end by 0 bases; junction bases not matched to a gene: 5. The germline CDR1 and CDR2 sequences are MNHEY and SVGAGI. In nucleotides, the CDR3 is TGTGCCAGCAGTTCAGGGGGCGCGGGCTCTGGAAACACCATATATTTT. Its translation: CASSSGGAGSGNTIYF.

The chain couples TRBV3-1 (or the pseudogene TRBV3-2) to TRBJ2-3; maybe TRBD1 (7 bases). With 5 bases removed from V and 6 bases from J, the gap between germline ends came to 18 bases. The CDR3 length is 15 residues. The germline gives CDR1 LGHDT, CDR2 YNNKEL (reference sequence). The CDR3 sequence is CASSDPQGGGDTQYF. Here the CDR3 DNA reads TGTGCCAGCAGCGATCCTCAGGGGGGCGGGGATACGCAGTATTTT.